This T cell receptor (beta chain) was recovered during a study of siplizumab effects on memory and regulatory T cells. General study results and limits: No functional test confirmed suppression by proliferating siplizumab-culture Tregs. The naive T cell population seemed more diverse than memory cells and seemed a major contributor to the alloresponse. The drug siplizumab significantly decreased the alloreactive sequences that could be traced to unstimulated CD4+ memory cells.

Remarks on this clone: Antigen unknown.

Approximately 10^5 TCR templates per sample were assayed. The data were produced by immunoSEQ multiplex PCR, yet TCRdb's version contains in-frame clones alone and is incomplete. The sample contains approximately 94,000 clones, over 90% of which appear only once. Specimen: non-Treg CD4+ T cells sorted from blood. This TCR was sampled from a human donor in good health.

The CDR3 reads CASSQTPGEGETQYF. CDR3 DNA: TGTGCCAGCAGCCAAACCCCCGGGGAGGGGGAGACCCAGTACTTC. This chain joins TRBV4-2 and TRBJ2-5, with 7 bases that match TRBD2. The ends lost 2 bases at V and 5 bases at J; junction bases unmatched: 8. Germline V lookup: CDR1 LGHNA, CDR2 YNFKEQ. CDR3 size: 15 residues.